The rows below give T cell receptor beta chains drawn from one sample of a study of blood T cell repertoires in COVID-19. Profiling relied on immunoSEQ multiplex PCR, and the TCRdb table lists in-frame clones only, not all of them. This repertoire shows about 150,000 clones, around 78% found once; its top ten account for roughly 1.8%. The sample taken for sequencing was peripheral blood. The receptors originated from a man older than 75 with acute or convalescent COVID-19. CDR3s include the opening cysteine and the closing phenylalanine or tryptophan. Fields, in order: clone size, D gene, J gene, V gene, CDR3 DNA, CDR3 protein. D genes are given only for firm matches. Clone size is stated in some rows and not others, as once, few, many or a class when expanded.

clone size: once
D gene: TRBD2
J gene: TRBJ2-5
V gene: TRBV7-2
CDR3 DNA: TGTGCCAGCAACCTGCTAGGCGGCGGGGGGGCCGCGGAGACCCAGTACTTC
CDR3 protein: CASNLLGGGGAAETQYF

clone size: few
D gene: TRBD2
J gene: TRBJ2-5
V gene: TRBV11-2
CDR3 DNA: TGTGCCAGCAGTCCGAGACTAGCCGAAGAGACCCAGTACTTC
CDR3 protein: CASSPRLAEETQYF

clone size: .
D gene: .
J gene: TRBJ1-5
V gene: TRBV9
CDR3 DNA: TGTGCCAGCAGCGTAACCCCGTGGGCACAGCCCCAGCATTTT
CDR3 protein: CASSVTPWAQPQHF

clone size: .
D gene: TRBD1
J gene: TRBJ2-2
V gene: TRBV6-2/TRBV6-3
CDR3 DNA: TGTGCCAGCAGTTACTCCCCTGGACAGGGGCGGACCGGGGAGCTGTTTTTT
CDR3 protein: CASSYSPGQGRTGELFF

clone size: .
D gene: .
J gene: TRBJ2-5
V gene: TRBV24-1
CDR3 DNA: TGTGCCACCAGTGATGTAACCGGGACAATGAGGACCCAGTACTTC
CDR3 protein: CATSDVTGTMRTQYF

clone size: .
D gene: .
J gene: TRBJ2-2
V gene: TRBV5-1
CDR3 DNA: TGCGCCAGCAGCCTTACCGGCGGAGAGAACACCGGGGAGCTGTTTTTT
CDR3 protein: CASSLTGGENTGELFF

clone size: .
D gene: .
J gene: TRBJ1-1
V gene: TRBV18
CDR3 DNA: TGTGCCAGCTCACCACCGGCCAGGGGATATACTGAAGCTTTCTTT
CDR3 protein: CASSPPARGYTEAFF

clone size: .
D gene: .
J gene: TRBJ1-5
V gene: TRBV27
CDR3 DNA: TGTGCCAGCCCGCTCGGTACAGGGAGACCATATAGCAATCAGCCCCAGCATTTT
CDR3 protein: CASPLGTGRPYSNQPQHF

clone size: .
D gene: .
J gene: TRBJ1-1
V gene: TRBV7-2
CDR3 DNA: TGTGCCAGCAGCTTAGGAGGCACGGCCGTGGGTGAAGCTTTCTTT
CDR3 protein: CASSLGGTAVGEAFF

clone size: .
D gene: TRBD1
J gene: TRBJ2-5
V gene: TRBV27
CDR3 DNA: TGTGCCAGCAGTTCCGCCGGGACAGGGCAAGAGACCCAGTACTTC
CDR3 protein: CASSSAGTGQETQYF

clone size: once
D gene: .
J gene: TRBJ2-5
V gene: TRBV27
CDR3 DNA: TGTGCCAGCAGTTCTCAAGAGACCCAGTACTTC
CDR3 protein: CASSSQETQYF

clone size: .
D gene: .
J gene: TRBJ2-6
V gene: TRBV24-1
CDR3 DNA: TGTGCCACCAGTGATGGGGGGTCTGGGGCCAACGTCCTGACTTTC
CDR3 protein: CATSDGGSGANVLTF

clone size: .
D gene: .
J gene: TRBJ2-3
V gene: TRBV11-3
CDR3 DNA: TGTGCCAGCAGCTTAGGGGCGATCACAGATACGCAGTATTTT
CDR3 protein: CASSLGAITDTQYF

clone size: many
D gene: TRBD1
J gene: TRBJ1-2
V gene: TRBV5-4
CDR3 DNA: TGTGCCAGCAGTTTGTTTCGGACAGGCCCTAACTATGGCTACACCTTC
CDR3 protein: CASSLFRTGPNYGYTF

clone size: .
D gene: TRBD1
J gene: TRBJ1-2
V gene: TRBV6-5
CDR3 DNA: TGTGCCAGCAGTCGGGACAGCTTGGATGGCTACACCTTC
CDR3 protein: CASSRDSLDGYTF

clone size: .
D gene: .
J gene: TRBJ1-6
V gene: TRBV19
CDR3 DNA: TGTGCCAGTAGTATACCGAATTCACCCCTCCACTTT
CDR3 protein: CASSIPNSPLHF

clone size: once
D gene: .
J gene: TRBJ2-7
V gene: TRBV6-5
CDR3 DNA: TGTGCCAGCAGTTACTCGATAGCAGGGCCCTCCTACGAGCAGTACTTC
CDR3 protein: CASSYSIAGPSYEQYF

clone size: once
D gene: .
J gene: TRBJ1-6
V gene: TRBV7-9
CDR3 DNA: TGTGCCAGCAGCTCCTCAGGATCAACAGGGACCAATTCACCCCTCCACTTT
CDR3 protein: CASSSSGSTGTNSPLHF

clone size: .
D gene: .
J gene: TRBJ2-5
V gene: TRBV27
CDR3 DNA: TGTGCCAGCAGTTTGGGCGGGGGCCGTCAAGAGACCCAGTACTTC
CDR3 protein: CASSLGGGRQETQYF

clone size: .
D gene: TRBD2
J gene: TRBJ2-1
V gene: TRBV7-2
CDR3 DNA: TGTGCCAGCAGCTCTAGCGGGGGGGCTGTATATGAGCAGTTCTTC
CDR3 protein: CASSSSGGAVYEQFF

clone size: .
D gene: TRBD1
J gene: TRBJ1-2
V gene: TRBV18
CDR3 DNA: TGTGCCAGCTCACAGAGACAGGGGGGATATGGCTACACCTTC
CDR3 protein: CASSQRQGGYGYTF

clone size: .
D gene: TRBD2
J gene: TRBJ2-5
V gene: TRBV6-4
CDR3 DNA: TGTGCCAGCAGTCTGACTAGCGAATCAGAGACCCAGTACTTC
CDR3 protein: CASSLTSESETQYF

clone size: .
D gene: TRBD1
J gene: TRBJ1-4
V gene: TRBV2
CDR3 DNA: TGTGCCAGCAGGCCGGACAGGGGGGGAGAAAAACTGTTTTTT
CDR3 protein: CASRPDRGGEKLFF

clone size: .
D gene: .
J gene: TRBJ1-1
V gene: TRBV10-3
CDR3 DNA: TGTGCCAGCCAAGGACAGCTGATAAAGAACACTGAAGCTTTCTTT
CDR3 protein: CASQGQLIKNTEAFF

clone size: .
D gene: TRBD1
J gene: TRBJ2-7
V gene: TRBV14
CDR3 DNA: TGTGCCAGCAGCCAAGCTTGGACAGGCAGTTTTAGCTCCTACGAGCAGTACTTC
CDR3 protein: CASSQAWTGSFSSYEQYF

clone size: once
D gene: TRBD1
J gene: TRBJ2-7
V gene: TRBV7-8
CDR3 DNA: TGTGCCAGCAGCTTAGCCGGGACAGCCTCCTACGAGCAGTACTTC
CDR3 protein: CASSLAGTASYEQYF

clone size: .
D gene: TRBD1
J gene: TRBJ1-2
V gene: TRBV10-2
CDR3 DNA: TGCGCCAGCAGGAAAGGACAGGGCGGTGGCTACACCTTC
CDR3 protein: CASRKGQGGGYTF

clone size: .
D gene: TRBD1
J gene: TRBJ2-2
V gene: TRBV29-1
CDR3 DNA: TGCAGCGGAGGACAGGGGACCGAGAACGGGGAGCTGTTTTTT
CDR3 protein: CSGGQGTENGELFF

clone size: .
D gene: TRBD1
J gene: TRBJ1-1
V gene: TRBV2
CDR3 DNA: TGTGCCAGCACCGAGGGGGCAGCCCGGGGTTTCTTT
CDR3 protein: CASTEGAARGFF

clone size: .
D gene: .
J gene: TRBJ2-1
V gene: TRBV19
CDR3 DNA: TGTGCCAGTAGTTTCCTGGCCGGAGGGTTCGATGAGCAGTTCTTC
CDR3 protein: CASSFLAGGFDEQFF

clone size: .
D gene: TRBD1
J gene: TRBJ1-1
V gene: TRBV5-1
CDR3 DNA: TGCGCCAGCAGTTTGACAGGGTGGAACACTGAAGCTTTCTTT
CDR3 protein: CASSLTGWNTEAFF

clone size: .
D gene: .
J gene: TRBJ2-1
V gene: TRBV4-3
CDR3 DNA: TGCGCCAGCAGCCAAGATTGGGGGGATGAGCAGTTCTTC
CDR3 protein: CASSQDWGDEQFF

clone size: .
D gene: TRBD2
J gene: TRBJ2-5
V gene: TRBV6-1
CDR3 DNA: TGTGCCAGCAGTGAAGCGACTAGCGGTGTACAAGAGACCCAGTACTTC
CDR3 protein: CASSEATSGVQETQYF

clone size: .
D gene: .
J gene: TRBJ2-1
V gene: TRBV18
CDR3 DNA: TGTGCCAGCTCAACGGGGTACAATGAGCAGTTCTTC
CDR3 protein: CASSTGYNEQFF

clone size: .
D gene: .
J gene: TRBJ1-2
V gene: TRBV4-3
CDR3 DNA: TGCGCCAGCAGCCAAGCCGGGGGAGGCTACACCTTC
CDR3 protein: CASSQAGGGYTF

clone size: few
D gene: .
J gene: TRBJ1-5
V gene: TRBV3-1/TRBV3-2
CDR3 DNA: TGTGCCAGCAGCCAAGATTCCGCAGGGAGCAATCAGCCCCAGCATTTT
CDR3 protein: CASSQDSAGSNQPQHF